A single sample is the source of the 27 T cell receptor beta chains below, sequenced in a study of OX40 agonist ivuxolimab in advanced cancers. Repertoires were generated with immunoSEQ multiplex PCR, while TCRdb's copy carries only in-frame clones and drops some. The sample comprises 85,000 to 100,000 clones, 85% to 90% of which are singletons, and about 0.22% rests with the top ten. Sequenced here: CD4+ or CD8+ T cells sorted from blood, sampled in a trial of the OX40 agonist ivuxolimab. The receptors originated from an adult with an advanced solid tumor such as melanoma, head and neck, liver or kidney cancer.

This clone has only a few counts. The V and J genes are TRBV7-8 and TRBJ2-5; D is unclear. Germline lookup yields CDR1 SGHVS and CDR2 FQNEAQ. V was cut by 1 base and J by 2 bases, with 2 bases left in between. The CDR3 extends over 12 amino acids. In DNA form, the CDR3 reads TGTGCCAGCAGCTTAGATCAAGAGACCCAGTACTTC. It codes for CASSLDQETQYF.

The V call is TRBV7-2, the J call TRBJ1-1; TRBD1 agrees at 9 bases. The V gene's germline CDR1 is SGHTA and CDR2 FQGNSA. Unmatched junction bases numbered 5, after V lost 2 bases and J lost 7 bases. The CDR3 runs 14 residues. The CDR3 DNA reads TGTGCCAGCAGCTTAATGGGGACAGGGAGTGAAGCTTTCTTT. Amino acid sequence: CASSLMGTGSEAFF.

The rearrangement uses TRBV10-1 and TRBJ2-2; 8 nucleotides align to TRBD1. The V segment lost 0 bases and the J segment 3 bases; nucleotides outside the gene matches: 3. The germline gives CDR1 WNHNN, CDR2 SYGVQD (reference sequence). There are 16 residues in the CDR3. CDR3 coding DNA: TGCGCCAGCAGTGAGTCTGGGGGACAGGACACCGGGGAGCTGTTTTTT. Translating it yields CASSESGGQDTGELFF.

The chain combines TRBV6-6 with TRBJ2-6, with D unresolved. V shed 7 bases and J shed 2 bases, with 12 bases lying between them. Germline CDR1 and CDR2: MNHNY and SVGAGI (reference sequence). The CDR3 length is 15 residues. For the CDR3, the DNA is TGTGCCAGCACCCCCAGGTCCGCTGGGGCCAACGTCCTGACTTTC. Translation gives CASTPRSAGANVLTF.

This clone was recorded once. This chain connects TRBV7-3 to TRBJ2-1; D might be TRBD2 (7 bases). Germline CDR1 is SGHTA and CDR2 is FQGTGA. V lost 5 bases and J 0 bases, leaving 14 bases between the germline ends. The CDR3 extends over 16 amino acids. CDR3 bases: TGTGCCAGCAGCCCGAGGGGGGGGACCTCCTACAATGAGCAGTTCTTC. Translation: CASSPRGGTSYNEQFF.

This chain links TRBV4-1 with TRBJ1-2; D unclear. This CDR3 has 15 amino acids. V gave up 1 base and J gave up 4 bases, with 13 bases separating them. The germline CDR1 and CDR2 sequences are MGHRA and YSYEKL. CDR3 DNA: TGCGCCAGCAGCCAAGGGCTAACAGTCCCCTATGGCTACACCTTC. Protein: CASSQGLTVPYGYTF.

The CDR3, as DNA: TGTGCCAGCAGTCCGAGGGGAATCGGCGGCAATCAGCCCCAGCATTTT. This codes for CASSPRGIGGNQPQHF. This sequence joins TRBV28 and TRBJ1-5; D is possibly TRBD1 (5 bases). V gave up 5 bases and J gave up 2 bases, with 16 bases separating them. There are 16 residues in the CDR3. Germline V lookup: CDR1 MDHEN, CDR2 SYDVKM.

V usage is TRBV4-2 and J usage is TRBJ2-7, with 8 bases lining up with TRBD2. This CDR3 has 15 amino acids. Germline values: CDR1 LGHNA, CDR2 YNFKEQ. V gave up 4 bases and J gave up 6 bases; unmatched junction bases: 11. CDR3 protein: CASSPRKAGGFEQYF. The CDR3 DNA follows: TGTGCCAGCAGCCCAAGGAAGGCGGGAGGCTTCGAGCAGTACTTC.

A remark on this clone: Other nucleotide sequences in the sample specify the same CDR3. CDR3 region: CSARAQETQYF. As DNA, the CDR3 is TGCAGTGCTAGAGCACAAGAGACCCAGTACTTC. J is TRBJ2-5 and V is TRBV20-1; D gene uncertain. The CDR3 loop spans 11 amino acids. Trimming removed 1 base from V and 2 bases from J, with 2 bases in between. CDR1 DFQATT and CDR2 SNEGSKA come from the germline V gene (reference sequence).

This chain connects TRBV27 to TRBJ2-6; 9 nucleotides agree with TRBD2. CDR1 is MNHEY and CDR2 is SMNVEV in the germline V gene (reference sequence). The CDR3 is 16 amino acids. V lost 7 bases, J lost 1 base, and 5 bases stayed unmatched. The CDR3 DNA is TGTGCCAGCAACCCAACTAGCGGGTCTGGGGCCAACGTCCTGACTTTC. The encoded protein is CASNPTSGSGANVLTF. Using reference TRBV27 and TRBJ2-6 for the parts outside the CDR3, the full variable domain is EAQVTQNPRYLITVTGKKLTVTCSQNMNHEYMSWYRQDPGLGLRQIYYSMNVEVTDKGDVPEGYKVSRKEKRNFPLILESPSPNQTSLYFCASNPTSGSGANVLTFGAGSRLTVL.

The J gene is TRBJ2-7, the V gene TRBV19; the match to TRBD1 covers 9 bases. The CDR3 consists of 15 residues. Germline lookup yields CDR1 LNHDA and CDR2 SQIVND (reference sequence). After removal of 9 bases from V and 1 base from J, the junction contained 10 bases not matched to a gene. CDR3 residues: CARRNGTGKSYEQYV. The CDR3 DNA reads as TGTGCCAGGAGGAACGGGACAGGGAAGTCCTACGAGCAGTACGTC.

The chain carries TRBV9 and TRBJ2-5; D possibly matches TRBD1 or TRBD2 (5 bases each). Trimming shortened V by 3 bases and J by 3 bases, and 12 bases separated the two germline ends. In germline, CDR1 is SGDLS, CDR2 YYNGEE. The CDR3 totals 14 residues. The CDR3 sequence: CASSGGPMKETQYF. CDR3 nucleotide sequence: TGTGCCAGCAGCGGGGGACCCATGAAAGAGACCCAGTACTTC.

The chain carries TRBV11-2 and TRBJ1-2; TRBD1 is a possible D gene (5 bases). This CDR3 is built from 13 residues. V shed 0 bases and J shed 6 bases, with 8 bases lying between them. In germline, CDR1 is SGHAT, CDR2 FQNNGV. The CDR3 protein is CASSLDRVNGYTF. The CDR3 DNA sequence: TGTGCCAGCAGCTTAGACAGGGTTAATGGCTACACCTTC.

This chain uses TRBV9 with TRBJ1-1, with a weak D call TRBD1 (5 bases). The V end lost 0 bases, the J end lost 0 bases, and 12 bases lay between the germline ends. The germline CDR1 and CDR2 sequences are SGDLS and YYNGEE. The CDR3 contains 16 residues. This CDR3 reads CASSVGLGGMNTEAFF. CDR3 nucleotide sequence: TGTGCCAGCAGCGTAGGCTTGGGGGGGATGAACACTGAAGCTTTCTTT.

The CDR3 is CASSLAGDGADTQYF. In nucleotides, the CDR3 is TGTGCCAGCAGCTTAGCGGGGGACGGGGCAGATACGCAGTATTTT. This rearrangement joins TRBV7-2 to TRBJ2-3; D assignment may be TRBD1 or TRBD2 (5 bases each). The germline V gene encodes CDR1 SGHTA and CDR2 FQGNSA. The CDR3 sequence is 15 residues long. The V end lost 0 bases, the J end lost 4 bases, and 11 bases lay between the germline ends.

The V call is TRBV5-4, the J call TRBJ2-7; TRBD2 might be the D (5 bases). The CDR3 is 14 amino acids. Trimming took off 3 bases at V and 3 bases at J, with 13 bases between the two ends. CDR1 and CDR2 from the germline V gene are SGHNT and YYREEE (reference sequence). The CDR3 DNA follows: TGTGCCAGCAGCTCCCAGACCGAGGGCTACGAGCAGTACTTC. Translating gives CASSSQTEGYEQYF.

In its sample, this clone was seen once. The gene calls are TRBV18 and TRBJ2-5; the D gene is possibly TRBD1 (6 bases). The CDR3 has 15 amino acids. The ends were cut back, 2 bases at V and 4 bases at J, with 14 bases in the middle. CDR1 and CDR2 (germline): KGHSH, LQKENI. Here the CDR3 reads CASSPMGQERETQYF. In DNA, the CDR3 is TGTGCCAGCTCACCAATGGGACAAGAGCGAGAGACCCAGTACTTC.

The V and J genes are TRBV19 and TRBJ2-2; D not certain. V lost 4 bases and J 1 base, leaving 4 bases between the germline ends. Looked up from germline, CDR1 is LNHDA and CDR2 is SQIVND (reference sequence). This CDR3 has 13 amino acids. In nucleotides, the CDR3 is TGTGCCAGTAGTAACTGGAACACCGGGGAGCTGTTTTTT. It yields the protein CASSNWNTGELFF.

The rearrangement uses TRBV6-1 and TRBJ1-1; D possibly corresponds to TRBD1 (5 bases). Germline CDR1 and CDR2: MNHNS and SASEGT. The ends were cut back, 5 bases at V and 1 base at J, with 11 bases in the middle. The CDR3 extends over 14 amino acids. CDR3 sequence reads: CASSLTGQNTEAFF. CDR3 nucleotides: TGTGCCAGCAGTCTAACGGGGCAGAACACTGAAGCTTTCTTT.

The chain couples TRBV5-1 to TRBJ2-6; tentatively, D is TRBD1 (5 bases). The CDR3 is made up of 14 amino acids. Trimming left V 0 bases short and J 9 bases short, with 10 bases between. CDR1 and CDR2 (germline): SGHRS, YFSETQ. CDR3 sequence: CASSLGSGFNVLTF. The CDR3 DNA is TGCGCCAGCAGCTTGGGATCAGGGTTCAACGTCCTGACTTTC.

This clone was counted a single time. The rearrangement links TRBV7-3 to TRBJ2-2; the D call may be TRBD1 or TRBD2 (5 bases each). In germline, CDR1 is SGHTA, CDR2 FQGTGA. The CDR3 sequence is 15 residues long. With 5 bases removed from V and 5 bases from J, the gap between germline ends came to 15 bases. DNA of the CDR3: TGTGCCAGCAGCCTGATCCCCGAGGGGACCGGGGAGCTGTTTTTT. Encoded protein: CASSLIPEGTGELFF.

The V and J genes are TRBV7-2 and TRBJ1-2, with D tentatively TRBD1 (5 bases). The CDR3 runs to 14 residues. Between the trimmed V and J ends, which lost 5 bases and 2 bases, there was a span of 12 bases. Germline V gene data show CDR1 as SGHTA and CDR2 as FQGNSA. The CDR3 is CASSPRGGNYGYTF. In DNA form, the CDR3 reads TGTGCCAGCAGCCCTCGGGGCGGAAACTATGGCTACACCTTC.

This clone was counted once. The chain links TRBV28 to TRBJ1-6, with D unresolved. Germline assignment: CDR1 MDHEN and CDR2 SYDVKM. V lost 2 bases and J 8 bases, leaving 4 bases between the germline ends. The length of the CDR3 is 12 residues. CDR3 coding DNA: TGTGCCAGCAGTTTAGAGTATTCACCCCTCCACTTT. This sequence encodes CASSLEYSPLHF.

V gene TRBV30 combines with J gene TRBJ2-5; D remains ambiguous. Between the trimmed V and J ends, which lost 1 base and 4 bases, there was a span of 7 bases. CDR1 and CDR2 (germline): GTSNPN, SVGIG (reference sequence). The CDR3 sequence is 12 residues long. The CDR3 loop is CAWSETRETQYF. The CDR3 DNA reads as TGTGCCTGGAGTGAAACAAGAGAGACCCAGTACTTC.

The gene calls are TRBV28 and TRBJ1-2; D remains unclear. Germline CDR1 MDHEN, CDR2 SYDVKM. Trimming took off 7 bases at V and 4 bases at J, with 22 bases between the two ends. This CDR3 region has 16 residues. The CDR3 spells CASTSDPGRNGYGYTF. CDR3 in DNA: TGTGCCAGCACCTCAGACCCCGGCAGAAACGGCTATGGCTACACCTTC.

In the case of this clone: Other DNA sequences in this specimen translate into the identical CDR3. The gene calls are TRBV9 and TRBJ2-3; TRBD2 matches 7 bases. V dropped 4 bases and J dropped 0; count of bases not matched to a gene: 5. Per the germline V gene, CDR1 is SGDLS and CDR2 is YYNGEE. The CDR3 has 15 amino acids. CDR3 loop: CASSPSSGSTDTQYF. The DNA for the CDR3 is TGTGCCAGCAGCCCCTCTAGCGGTAGCACAGATACGCAGTATTTT.

This clone was counted only a few times. The chain links TRBV28 to TRBJ2-7, with 10 bases aligning to TRBD1. Trimming at V came to 4 bases and at J to 1 base, leaving 1 base not matched to a gene. Per the germline V gene, CDR1 is MDHEN and CDR2 is SYDVKM. The CDR3 is 14 amino acids. CDR3 loop: CASSSDRGSYEQYF. CDR3 in DNA: TGTGCCAGCAGTTCGGACAGGGGGTCCTACGAGCAGTACTTC.